The sequence of this T cell receptor (beta chain) was determined in a study of blood T cell repertoires in COVID-19 (dated by TCRdb to the early 2020s). General notes on the study: Samples from collaborators originated in the United States, Italy and Spain and spanned both the acute and convalescent phases of COVID-19. The dataset comprised deeply sampled blood TCRbeta repertoires from subjects exposed to, actively infected with, or recovered from COVID-19. A de-identified subject ID, COVID-19 status, age in years and sex were almost always included in the sample metadata. The repertoires were made available in a free public database intended to serve as a resource for research on the immune response to SARS-CoV-2. The material from the prospective study consisted of cDNA or gDNA derived from T cells, B-cell-depleted T cells, or PBMCs. The samples were drawn from two sources: the first 160 participants of the ongoing ImmuneRACE study, and 1,254 subjects contributed by 6 global collaborators. HLA class I and class II types, where available, came from metadata supplied by the sample provider rather than from assay-based typing. The research as a whole found: How much clinical and demographic metadata was included differed by source and by participant, and the metadata was provided uncurated.

Enrolling through a virtual design, the prospective study's participants ranged in age from about 18 to 89 years and lived across 24 United States geographic areas. Cohort assignment in the prospective study relied on participant-reported clinical history from a screening survey and a study questionnaire. Recovered participants in ImmuneRACE Cohort 3 were defined as having two consecutive negative NP/OP PCR tests, clearance from a healthcare professional, or resolution of symptoms. In the prospective study, whole blood, serum and a nasopharyngeal or oropharyngeal swab were collected from each participant by mobile phlebotomists. Over a roughly 2-month period, participants in the prospective study had the option of providing additional blood draws and questionnaires. Before DNA extraction, blood samples from the prospective study were shipped at room temperature or frozen. TCRbeta CDR3 regions were amplified from genomic DNA using the immunoSEQ Assay, a bias-controlled multiplex PCR. Under the source paper's analysis protocol: Nucleated cell counts per sample were estimated from amplification of reference gene primers within the assay. Sequence reads were collapsed and filtered to measure the absolute abundance of every unique TCRbeta CDR3 rearrangement. For each sample, productive Simpson clonality was calculated by taking the square root of Simpson's diversity index across productive rearrangements. This immuneACCESS table, as held by TCRdb, lists in-frame sequences with V and J called but not all clones. Of the missing ones, under half trace to an unresolved V gene in checked studies; the others have no known cause. That table supplies the V and J calls and clone size; D and trimming were determined from the DNA. This sample holds 200,000 to 250,000 clones; about 90% were observed only once. The biggest ten clones account for 11% of the sample.

The CDR3 holds 13 amino acids from the cysteine to the phenylalanine. This entry keeps only the CDR3 DNA: 39 bases, framed from base 1. At the junction V is shortened by 5 bases and J by 4 bases, with 14 bases in between. From the germline V gene (reference sequence), CDR1 is GTSNPN and CDR2 is SVGIG. Details on this clone: No antigen is known for it. It has no much larger one-base neighbor in the sample; base qualities were not kept.

The V gene is TRBV30 and the J gene is TRBJ1-2; the D gene is possibly TRBD1, with 5 bases matching. The receptor comes from a man aged 25-40 years who had recovered from COVID-19. The specimen sequenced was PBMCs or T cells enriched from blood (not recorded which). The CDR3 corresponds to CAWGRGASYGYTF. The DNA is as follows: TGTGCCTGGGGCCGCGGGGCGTCCTATGGCTACACCTTC. The reference TRBV30 and TRBJ1-2 proteins fill in what lies around the CDR3, so the full variable domain reads SQTIHQWPATLVQPVGSPLSLECTVEGTSNPNLYWYRQAAGRGLQLLFYSVGIGQISSEVPQNLSASRPQDRQFILSSKKLLLSDSGFYLCAWGRGASYGYTFGSGTRLTVV.